This T cell receptor beta chain was sequenced during a study of response to subunit inactivated influenza vaccine. One entry per CDR3 protein, called by TCRdb with MiXCR from the RT-PCR reads. The sample lists about 540,000 distinct CDR3 sequences, approximately 24% occurring once. Trimming stripped 1 base from V and 7 bases from J, with 8 bases between. Germline V lookup: CDR1 DFQATT, CDR2 SNEGSKA (reference sequence). The CDR3 spans 12 residues. Separately, the same data were catalogued under a study of T cells expressing NK-cell markers. From that paper: 5'RACE template switching with UMIs produced the TCR beta cDNA.

The TCR originated in a man aged 45-60 years who received an inactivated influenza vaccine. The V call is TRBV20-1, the J call TRBJ1-5; tentatively, D is TRBD1 (5 bases). The sequenced sample was CD4+ T cells sorted from PBMCs, obtained 11 to 12 days after vaccination. CDR3 DNA sequence: TGCAGTGCTAGAGGGACAAAGCAGCCCCAGCATTTT. Amino acids: CSARGTKQPQHF.